Shown below are 21 T cell receptor beta chains from a single sample sequenced in a study of OX40 agonist ivuxolimab in advanced cancers. Libraries were built with the immunoSEQ multiplex PCR assay. This is the immuneACCESS table as TCRdb keeps it, with only in-frame sequences that have V and J called. A part of the clones is gone; compared with another copy, unresolved V genes explain less than half, and the rest is unexplained. This sample gives tens of thousands of clones in total; more than 85% of them show up just once. Roughly 13% of the sample is held by the ten biggest clonotypes. The input for sequencing was CD4+ or CD8+ T cells sorted from blood, taken in a trial of the OX40 agonist ivuxolimab. Source of these receptors: an adult with an advanced solid tumor such as melanoma, head and neck, liver or kidney cancer.

CDR3 protein: CASSSPRGGRTEAFF. The DNA of the CDR3 is TGTGCCAGCAGCTCTCCTCGGGGGGGGAGGACTGAAGCTTTCTTT. The chain combines TRBV7-9 with TRBJ1-1; D possibly corresponds to TRBD1 (5 bases). Between the trimmed V and J ends, which lost 4 bases and 5 bases, there was a span of 17 bases. Germline lookup yields CDR1 SEHNR and CDR2 FQNEAQ (reference sequence). CDR3 length: 15 amino acids.

The chain employs TRBV6-5 and TRBJ2-1, with D perhaps TRBD2 (6 bases). In germline, CDR1 is MNHEY, CDR2 SVGAGI. CDR3 length: 14 amino acids. V was shortened by 5 bases and J by 8 bases, with 16 bases between the two germline ends. The CDR3 DNA follows: TGTGCCAGCAGTACCCGCGGGCCGGGGGATGAGCAGTTCTTC. Residues: CASSTRGPGDEQFF.

This chain uses TRBV28 with TRBJ1-1, with 8 positions matching TRBD1. The germline V gene has CDR1 MDHEN and CDR2 SYDVKM. Trimming at V came to 5 bases and at J to 2 bases, leaving 10 bases not matched to a gene. The CDR3 is made up of 16 amino acids. The CDR3, as DNA: TGTGCCAGCAGTCGATACCAGGGGGCCTTAAACACTGAAGCTTTCTTT. It encodes CASSRYQGALNTEAFF.

The chain has TRBV9 and TRBJ2-7; TRBD2 matches 7 bases. Germline CDR1 is SGDLS and CDR2 is YYNGEE. The CDR3 runs to 15 residues. V shed 0 bases, J shed 3 bases, and the junction held 6 bases outside the gene matches. The CDR3 here is CASSVAGAGVYEQYF. In DNA form, the CDR3 reads TGTGCCAGCAGCGTAGCTGGGGCGGGGGTCTACGAGCAGTACTTC.

The chain links TRBV12-5 to TRBJ2-7; D may be TRBD1 or TRBD2 (5 bases each). CDR1 and CDR2 (germline): LGHNT, FRNRAP. This CDR3 has 13 residues. V shed 5 bases and J shed 7 bases, with 15 bases lying between them. The chain's CDR3 is CASGLYGTLEQYF. Written as DNA, the CDR3 is TGTGCTAGTGGTCTATACGGGACGTTGGAGCAGTACTTC.

This chain links TRBV5-1 with TRBJ1-5, with D possibly being TRBD1 (5 bases). The CDR3 covers 13 residues. The V and J ends lost 0 bases and 6 bases respectively, with 7 bases between them. Germline CDR1 and CDR2: SGHRS and YFSETQ. CDR3 amino acids: CASSLVGTQPQHF. The CDR3 DNA follows: TGCGCCAGCAGCTTGGTGGGGACTCAGCCCCAGCATTTT.

The gene calls are TRBV7-3 and TRBJ2-1, with 9 bases fitting TRBD2. The CDR3 runs to 15 residues. The trim removed 3 bases at V and 2 bases at J, leaving 2 bases unmatched. CDR1 is SGHTA, CDR2 FQGTGA, per germline. CDR3 region: CASSFSGGPYNEQFF. In DNA, the CDR3 is TGTGCCAGCAGCTTTAGCGGGGGACCCTACAATGAGCAGTTCTTC.

V usage is TRBV5-1 and J usage is TRBJ1-2; perhaps TRBD1 as D (6 bases). The germline CDR1 and CDR2 sequences are SGHRS and YFSETQ. Trimming removed 2 bases from V and 4 bases from J, with 12 bases in between. CDR3 length: 14 residues. CDR3: CASSLQQGSYGYTF. The CDR3 DNA reads as TGCGCCAGCAGCTTACAACAGGGTAGCTATGGCTACACCTTC.

The rearrangement uses TRBV5-4 and TRBJ2-1; 14 nucleotides align to TRBD2. CDR1 and CDR2 (germline): SGHNT, YYREEE (reference sequence). The CDR3 contains 16 residues. J lost 9 bases, V lost 0 bases, and 5 bases had no gene match. Here the CDR3 reads CASSLGLAGGVTEQFF. In DNA, the CDR3 is TGTGCCAGCAGCTTGGGACTAGCGGGAGGGGTTACTGAGCAGTTCTTC.

This chain joins TRBV29-1 and TRBJ2-1; D perhaps matches TRBD2 (6 bases). V lost 0 bases and J lost 6, with 18 bases in between. Germline values: CDR1 SQVTM, CDR2 ANQGSEA. The CDR3 contains 16 residues. The CDR3: CSVEEPGRAGLNEQFF. The CDR3 nucleotides are TGCAGCGTTGAAGAGCCAGGCCGCGCGGGACTCAATGAGCAGTTCTTC.

This chain connects TRBV5-4 to TRBJ1-3, with no clear D. The CDR3 spans 16 residues. Looked up from germline, CDR1 is SGHNT and CDR2 is YYREEE (reference sequence). The V and J ends lost 0 bases and 2 bases respectively, with 12 bases between them. The CDR3 loop reads CASSLDLGRAGNTIYF. The CDR3 DNA follows: TGTGCCAGCAGCTTGGATCTCGGGCGGGCTGGAAACACCATATATTTT. The full variable domain, rest sourced from reference TRBV5-4 and TRBJ1-3, is ETGVTQSPTHLIKTRGQQVTLRCSSQSGHNTVSWYQQALGQGPQFIFQYYREEENGRGNFPPRFSGLQFPNYSSELNVNALELDDSALYLCASSLDLGRAGNTIYFGEGSWLTVV.

The sample holds one count of this clone. This chain joins TRBV15 and TRBJ1-2; 7 positions agree with TRBD1. There are 15 residues in the CDR3. Germline V gives CDR1 LNHNV, CDR2 YYDKDF (reference sequence). Trimming removed 3 bases from V and 5 bases from J; junction bases left unmatched: 9. The CDR3 here is CATSRTATGRYGYTF. The CDR3, as DNA: TGTGCCACCAGCAGGACCGCGACAGGGCGGTATGGCTACACCTTC.

Written as DNA, the CDR3 is TGCGCCAGCAGCCAATTGACAGCTTCCAATGAAGCTTTCTTT. Translation gives CASSQLTASNEAFF. The chain recombines TRBV4-1 with TRBJ1-1, with D maybe TRBD1 (5 bases). This CDR3 is built from 14 residues. CDR1 is MGHRA, CDR2 YSYEKL, per germline. The V end lost 2 bases, the J end lost 7 bases, and 14 bases lay between the germline ends.

The J gene is TRBJ1-5, the V gene TRBV7-2, with D hard to call. Trimming pared 5 bases from V and 5 bases from J, leaving 19 bases between. The germline V gene encodes CDR1 SGHTA and CDR2 FQGNSA. The CDR3 totals 16 residues. CDR3 protein: CASSRSPAGRDQPQHF. The CDR3 nucleotides are TGTGCCAGCAGCCGCTCCCCAGCGGGGAGGGATCAGCCCCAGCATTTT.

The chain has TRBV6-6 and TRBJ1-2, with D perhaps TRBD1 (5 bases). The germline V and J ends were trimmed by 6 bases and 5 bases, with 10 bases remaining between them. The CDR3 has 12 residues. The germline gives CDR1 MNHNY, CDR2 SVGAGI (reference sequence). The CDR3 loop reads CASSEGLYGYTF. CDR3 coding DNA: TGTGCCAGCAGCGAGGGGTTATATGGCTACACCTTC.

This rearrangement joins TRBV28 to TRBJ1-1, with TRBD1 as a possible D gene (6 bases). This CDR3 is 15 amino acids long. Germline CDR1 and CDR2: MDHEN and SYDVKM. Trimming took off 4 bases at V and 5 bases at J, with 17 bases between the two ends. This CDR3 is CASSSRRGGGTEAFF. The DNA for the CDR3 is TGTGCCAGCAGTTCCCGTCGCGGAGGGGGGACTGAAGCTTTCTTT.

The V gene is TRBV5-1, the J gene TRBJ2-3; D might be TRBD2 (5 bases). Trimming left V 4 bases short and J 4 bases short, with 16 bases between. The CDR3 has 15 residues. Germline V lookup: CDR1 SGHRS, CDR2 YFSETQ. CDR3 loop: CASSLGGWGADTQYF. The CDR3 coding sequence is TGCGCCAGCAGCCTGGGTGGGTGGGGAGCAGATACGCAGTATTTT. The full variable domain, in which reference TRBV5-1 and TRBJ2-3 provide the parts outside the CDR3, is KAGVTQTPRYLIKTRGQQVTLSCSPISGHRSVSWYQQTPGQGLQFLFEYFSETQRNKGNFPGRFSGRQFSNSRSEMNVSTLELGDSALYLCASSLGGWGADTQYFGPGTRLTVL.

The chain couples TRBV12-5 to TRBJ2-7; D possibly corresponds to TRBD1 (5 bases). CDR1 is LGHNT and CDR2 is FRNRAP in the germline V gene. Trimming removed 1 base at V and 11 bases at J, with 15 bases between. This CDR3 contains 13 residues. The CDR3 nucleotides read TGTGCTAGTGGTTTGGAATCCGACAGTCCTAAGTACTTC. It specifies CASGLESDSPKYF.

This CDR3 is CASSYRDRVTYEQYF. The CDR3 region has the DNA TGTGCCAGCAGTTACCGGGACAGGGTTACCTACGAGCAGTACTTC. The genes are TRBV6-6 and TRBJ2-7; 9 positions match TRBD1. Germline V gene sequence: CDR1 MNHNY, CDR2 SVGAGI (reference sequence). Unmatched junction bases numbered 4, after V lost 2 bases and J lost 2 bases. The CDR3 extends over 15 amino acids.

CDR3 amino acids: CASSWATANTGELFF. For the CDR3, the DNA is TGCGCCAGCAGCTGGGCTACAGCTAACACCGGGGAGCTGTTTTTT. This chain connects TRBV5-1 to TRBJ2-2; D gene ambiguous. The V and J ends lost 3 bases and 2 bases respectively, with 11 bases between them. The CDR3 is 15 amino acids. Germline V gives CDR1 SGHRS, CDR2 YFSETQ.

This clone was seen once. This chain links TRBV4-3 with TRBJ2-1, with unresolved D. Per the germline V gene, CDR1 is LGHNA and CDR2 is YSLEER. Trimming took 4 bases from V and 6 from J, leaving 4 bases between them. There are 11 residues in the CDR3. The CDR3 sequence is CASSLRNEQFF. CDR3 in DNA: TGCGCCAGCAGCCTCCGCAATGAGCAGTTCTTC.